This T cell receptor (beta chain) was documented in a study of blood T cell repertoires in COVID-19. As for the study in general: The samples span acute and convalescent COVID-19 from the United States, Italy and Spain. Nucleic acid was either cDNA or gDNA, and it came from T cells, B-cell-depleted T cells, or PBMCs.

The germline gives CDR1 SEHNR, CDR2 FQNEAQ (reference sequence). The CDR3 is 14 amino acids. V was trimmed by 2 bases and J by 6 bases, leaving 10 bases between them. This clone was counted a few times. Original handling: Amplification with reference gene primers provided the estimates of nucleated cell counts. Data came from immunoSEQ multiplex PCR; TCRdb stores just in-frame clones and leaves some out. That table gives V, J and clone size, and the DNA gave D and trimming. The sample yields some 200,000 clones, less than 85% seen once. Material for sequencing was peripheral blood. This receptor was obtained from a woman aged 70-85 years with acute or convalescent COVID-19. V usage is TRBV7-9 and J usage is TRBJ2-2, with D uncertain. In nucleotides, the CDR3 is TGTGCCAGCAGCTTATCCGCTACCCCCGGGGAGCTGTTTTTT. Its translation is CASSLSATPGELFF.